A single sample gave rise to the 19 T cell receptor beta chains below, sequenced in a study of metastatic and nonmetastatic thyroid tumors. TCRdb reanalyzed the PCR reads with MiXCR. Of 20,000 or so clones in the sample, over 20% were seen once. Not a single patient had been given any form of treatment at any point before undergoing thyroid surgery. The sample taken for sequencing was adjacent normal tissue. The receptors here all came from a female donor with papillary thyroid cancer or a benign thyroid nodule (not recorded which). Some clones in this sample may be carry-over from other donors' samples.

This clone was detected only a few times. The sample holds other DNA sequences that translate to the same CDR3. The gene calls are TRBV12-3 or TRBV12-4 and TRBJ2-1; the match to TRBD2 covers 8 bases. There are 14 residues in the CDR3. Trimming cost V 7 bases and J 10 bases; bases outside gene matches: 12. CDR3 loop: CASNFRGGRHEQFF. CDR3 coding DNA: TGTGCCAGCAACTTCCGGGGCGGGAGGCACGAGCAGTTCTTC.

The chain uses TRBV7-2 and TRBJ2-7, with 7 bases matching TRBD1. Germline V gives CDR1 SGHTA, CDR2 FQGNSA. V gave up 1 base and J gave up 0 bases; unmatched junction bases: 3. This CDR3 contains 15 residues. The CDR3 sequence: CASSLVKGASYEQYF. DNA for the CDR3: TGTGCCAGCAGCTTAGTGAAGGGGGCCTCCTACGAGCAGTACTTC.

This clone rates as medium-sized. The gene calls are TRBV2 and TRBJ2-3; no clear D. The V gene lost 7 bases and the J gene lost 2 bases, with 10 bases spanning the gap. Germline V lookup: CDR1 SNHLY, CDR2 FYNNEI. This CDR3 spans 13 amino acids. As DNA, the CDR3 is TGTGCCAGCAAAACCAGACCCACAGATACGCAGTATTTT. Encoded protein: CASKTRPTDTQYF.

There are many counts of this clone. This sequence joins TRBV6-2 or TRBV6-3 and TRBJ2-7, with a possible D match to TRBD1 (5 bases). CDR1 is MNHEY and CDR2 is SVGEGT in the germline V gene. This CDR3 contains 17 residues. The germline V and J ends were trimmed by 6 bases and 0 bases, with 21 bases remaining between them. The CDR3 region is CASRAEDILTDSYEQYF. CDR3 sequence (DNA): TGTGCCAGCAGGGCCGAGGATATTCTGACAGACTCCTACGAGCAGTACTTC.

Turning to this clone: Just one base apart from a much larger clone, this may be a read error. This chain connects TRBV9 to TRBJ1-4, with 8 nucleotides matching TRBD1. Looked up from germline, CDR1 is SGDLS and CDR2 is YYNGEE. This CDR3 region has 14 residues. CDR3 in DNA: TGTGCCAACAGCTCCCGACAGGGGAATGAAGAACTGTTTTTT. Translating gives CANSSRQGNEELFF. Full variable domain (outside the CDR3, taken from reference TRBV9 and TRBJ1-4): DSGVTQTPKHLITATGQRVTLRCSPRSGDLSVYWYQQSLDQGLQFLIQYYNGEERAKGNILERFSAQQFPDLHSELNLSSLELGDSALYFCANSSRQGNEELFFGSGTQLSVL.

This clone is medium-sized within its sample. This rearrangement joins TRBV7-9 to TRBJ2-1; 10 nucleotides line up with TRBD1. The CDR3 extends over 15 amino acids. Germline CDR1 is SEHNR and CDR2 is FQNEAQ (reference sequence). J lost 5 bases, V lost 6 bases, and 7 bases had no gene match. The CDR3 nucleotides are TGTGCCAGCAGTTTCAGACAGGGGGCCAACAATGAGCAGTTCTTC. It translates to CASSFRQGANNEQFF.

This clone was detected only a few times. This likely comes from a read error, as the CDR3 has no conserved phenylalanine or tryptophan at its end. The rearrangement uses TRBV28 and TRBJ1-4; maybe TRBD1 (5 bases). The CDR3 runs 14 residues. CDR1 is MDHEN and CDR2 is SYDVKM in the germline V gene. For the CDR3, the DNA is TGTGACAGCAGTGGGTCGTATCAGGGTGAAAAACTGTTTTCT. This gives the protein CDSSGSYQGEKLFS.

There are a few counts of this clone. The chain couples TRBV30 to TRBJ2-7; 9 positions match TRBD1. There are 14 residues in the CDR3. Germline assignment: CDR1 GTSNPN and CDR2 SVGIG (reference sequence). The ends lost 1 base at V and 1 base at J; junction bases unmatched: 2. For the CDR3, the DNA is TGTGCCTGGAGTGCGGGACAGGGTTCCTACGAGCAGTACTTC. This gives the protein CAWSAGQGSYEQYF.

The rearrangement links TRBV7-9 to TRBJ1-1; possibly TRBD1 for D (5 bases). The CDR3 contains 12 residues. Trimming pared 3 bases from V and 10 bases from J, leaving 12 bases between. CDR1 SEHNR and CDR2 FQNEAQ come from the germline V gene (reference sequence). The CDR3 sequence is CASSFREARAFF. The CDR3 DNA is TGTGCCAGCAGCTTCAGGGAAGCAAGAGCTTTCTTT.

In its sample, this clone ranks as medium-sized. The rearrangement links TRBV12-3 or TRBV12-4 to TRBJ2-1; possibly TRBD2 for D (5 bases). The CDR3 consists of 14 residues. The V and J ends lost 8 bases and 0 bases respectively, with 11 bases between them. CDR3 sequence: CASRAESSYNEQFF. DNA for the CDR3: TGTGCCAGCCGAGCGGAGAGCTCCTACAATGAGCAGTTCTTC.

The table lists this clone with a count of one. The rearrangement joins TRBV18 to TRBJ2-7, with 11 bases that match TRBD2. The CDR3 runs to 17 residues. V lost 3 bases, J lost 2 bases, and 9 bases stayed unmatched. Germline CDR1 and CDR2: KGHSH and LQKENI. The CDR3 spells CASSPYTSGRETYEQYF. In DNA, the CDR3 is TGTGCCAGCTCACCGTATACTAGCGGGAGAGAGACCTACGAGCAGTACTTC.

Turning to this clone: One junction end disagrees with the germline gene, perhaps due to a read error. The chain recombines TRBV5-6 with TRBJ2-1; 11 nucleotides match TRBD2. The CDR3 runs to 16 residues. Germline CDR1 SGHDT, CDR2 YYEEEE. The CDR3 nucleotides read TGTGCCAGCAGCTCGTTACTAGCGGGAGTATACAATGAGCAGCTCTTC. It translates to CASSSLLAGVYNEQLF.

By sample share, this clone is medium-sized. The chain has TRBV24-1 and TRBJ1-5; D ambiguous. V lost 9 bases to trimming and J lost 0 bases, with 11 bases between them. Germline assignment: CDR1 KGHDR and CDR2 SFDVKD. The CDR3 extends over 14 amino acids. The CDR3 coding sequence is TGTGCCACCGCGACGGGTTATAGCAATCAGCCCCAGCATTTT. Its translation is CATATGYSNQPQHF.

In the case of this clone: A much larger clone lies one base from this, so it may be a read error. Other nucleotide sequences from this sample produce the same CDR3. V usage is TRBV9 and J usage is TRBJ2-5, with a possible D match to TRBD2 (6 bases). The CDR3 has 17 residues. V was trimmed by 4 bases and J by 5 bases, leaving 24 bases between them. Germline V CDR1 and CDR2: SGDLS, YYNGEE. CDR3 bases: TGTGCCAGCAGCTTAAGGAAAGGCCGGGAGCCCCAGGAGACCCAGTACTTC. It translates to CASSLRKGREPQETQYF.

This clone has a handful of counts. It may be a read error: a sequence one base away is much more abundant. This chain uses TRBV6-1 with TRBJ2-5; 9 bases are a match to TRBD2. V was pared by 6 bases and J by 5 bases, with 19 bases of the junction left unmatched. CDR3 length equals 18 residues. The V gene's germline CDR1 is MNHNS and CDR2 SASEGT. CDR3 sequence: CASSGKELAGVQGETQYF. Here the CDR3 DNA reads TGTGCCAGCAGCGGTAAGGAATTAGCGGGAGTCCAGGGGGAGACCCAGTACTTC.

Within the sample, this clone is medium-sized. The chain uses TRBV24-1 and TRBJ2-3, with a weak D call TRBD1 (6 bases). Germline V gene lookup returns CDR1 KGHDR and CDR2 SFDVKD. Deletions cut 9 bases from V and 14 bases from J, with 17 bases between. The CDR3 spans 11 residues. The CDR3 loop is CATSYQGLAYF. CDR3 nucleotides: TGTGCCACCTCCTATCAGGGGTTGGCGTATTTT.

This rearrangement joins TRBV11-2 to TRBJ1-3; D is unresolved. CDR3 length equals 14 residues. The V and J ends lost 3 bases and 6 bases respectively, with 12 bases between them. Germline V gene lookup returns CDR1 SGHAT and CDR2 FQNNGV. CDR3 sequence reads: CASSFGYGENTIYF. The CDR3 coding sequence is TGTGCCAGCAGCTTTGGGTATGGGGAAAACACCATATATTTT.

This chain links TRBV5-1 with TRBJ1-2; D remains unclear. Trimming took 0 bases from V and 3 from J, leaving 6 bases between them. Germline CDR1 and CDR2: SGHRS and YFSETQ. The CDR3 has 13 amino acids. The CDR3 sequence is CASSLDGDYGYTF. The CDR3 nucleotides read TGCGCCAGCAGCTTGGACGGGGACTATGGCTACACCTTC.

The V gene is TRBV24-1, the J gene TRBJ2-1, with D perhaps TRBD2 (6 bases). The CDR3 runs 16 residues. The germline gives CDR1 KGHDR, CDR2 SFDVKD. Trimming cost V 1 base and J 0 bases, with 9 bases left between them. Here the CDR3 reads CATSDFGGSSYNEQFF. CDR3 DNA: TGTGCCACCAGTGATTTTGGGGGGAGCTCCTACAATGAGCAGTTCTTC.